The 27 T cell receptor beta chains below come from one sample, sequenced in a study of CD8+ T cells in alopecia areata. Extracted RNA was reverse transcribed, and the resulting cDNA served as sequencing template. Clones were read by immunoSEQ multiplex PCR, and TCRdb kept only the in-frame ones, dropping some. Found here are over 70,000 clones, 60% to 70% of them singletons; the top ten hold 23%. The treatment was: oral pan-JAK inhibitor, 5-10 mg twice daily. This sample comprised CD8+ T cells sorted from blood, obtained at week 24, from a patient treated with tofacitinib. The receptors shown here come from a human donor with alopecia areata.

The chain recombines TRBV29-1 with TRBJ2-5; 7 bases fit TRBD1. The CDR3 runs to 12 residues. Germline CDR1 SQVTM, CDR2 ANQGSEA. After removal of 7 bases from V and 5 bases from J, the junction contained 7 bases not matched to a gene. For the CDR3, the DNA is TGCAGCGCCCAGACAGGGTTCGAGACCCAGTACTTC. It codes for CSAQTGFETQYF.

The V gene is TRBV2, the J gene TRBJ2-5; D may be TRBD1 or TRBD2 (6 bases each). The CDR3 covers 14 residues. CDR1 is SNHLY, CDR2 FYNNEI, per germline. V lost 6 bases, J lost 4 bases, and 15 bases lay in between. This chain's CDR3 is CASSQTQGGETQYF. The CDR3 region has the DNA TGTGCCAGCAGCCAAACACAGGGAGGAGAGACCCAGTACTTC.

In this sample, this clone turned up a few times. The rearrangement joins TRBV4-3 to TRBJ1-1; D perhaps matches TRBD1 (5 bases). CDR1 LGHNA and CDR2 YSLEER come from the germline V gene. Trimming left V 1 base short and J 0 bases short, with 9 bases between. This CDR3 has 15 amino acids. The CDR3 spells CASSQVDSMNTEAFF. The CDR3 region has the DNA TGCGCCAGCAGCCAAGTCGACAGCATGAACACTGAAGCTTTCTTT.

About this clone itself: The junction departs from germline at one end; a sequencing error may be responsible. The rearrangement links TRBV5-1 to TRBJ2-7; D may be TRBD2 (5 bases). Germline V CDR1 and CDR2: SGHRS, YFSETQ. The CDR3 is 12 amino acids. CDR3 sequence (DNA): TGCGCCAGCAGCTTGGGGGAGCTGGAGCAGTGCTTC. Protein sequence: CASSLGELEQCF.

A single count supports this clone. The chain has TRBV7-6 and TRBJ2-1; D gene ambiguous. In germline, CDR1 is SGHVS, CDR2 FNYEAQ. The CDR3 is made up of 10 amino acids. V lost 8 bases, J lost 7 bases, and 6 bases lay in between. CDR3 region: CASGVNEQFF. The CDR3 DNA is TGTGCCAGCGGAGTGAATGAGCAGTTCTTC.

This rearrangement joins TRBV27 to TRBJ2-7; D remains ambiguous. The germline CDR1 and CDR2 sequences are MNHEY and SMNVEV (reference sequence). The V end was cut by 1 base, the J end by 3 bases, with 13 bases between. The CDR3 is 15 residues long. The CDR3 sequence: CASSLFGTVIYEQYF. The CDR3, as DNA: TGTGCCAGCAGTTTATTCGGCACCGTGATCTACGAGCAGTACTTC.

The V gene is TRBV2, the J gene TRBJ2-1; possibly TRBD1 for D (6 bases). There are 13 residues in the CDR3. Germline V CDR1 and CDR2: SNHLY, FYNNEI. Trimming took 5 bases from V and 10 from J, leaving 15 bases between them. The CDR3 sequence is CASSTETGREQFF. The CDR3 nucleotides read TGTGCCAGCAGTACGGAAACAGGGCGGGAGCAGTTCTTC. Filled out from reference TRBV2 and TRBJ2-1, the complete variable domain reads EPEVTQTPSHQVTQMGQEVILRCVPISNHLYFYWYRQILGQKVEFLVSFYNNEISEKSEIFDDQFSVERPDGSNFTLKIRSTKLEDSAMYFCASSTETGREQFFGPGTRLTVL.

There are a few counts of this clone. The chain joins TRBV29-1 to TRBJ2-3, with D perhaps matching TRBD2 (5 bases). Germline V CDR1 and CDR2: SQVTM, ANQGSEA. The CDR3 sequence is 13 residues long. Trimming took 0 bases from V and 4 from J, leaving 8 bases between them. The CDR3 protein is CSVEDRGSDTQYF. The CDR3 bases are TGCAGCGTTGAAGATCGCGGGTCAGATACGCAGTATTTT.

The rearrangement links TRBV5-1 to TRBJ1-1; D may be TRBD1 (5 bases). Trimming cost V 3 bases and J 3 bases, with 15 bases left between them. Germline-derived CDR1 and CDR2 are SGHRS and YFSETQ. This CDR3 comprises 15 residues. Written as DNA, the CDR3 is TGCGCCAGCAGCTCCACCAGGGAAGGAGACACTGAAGCTTTCTTT. It specifies CASSSTREGDTEAFF.

CDR3 DNA sequence: TGTGCCAGCAGCCCCTGGGACACCTATGGCTACACCTTC. This sequence encodes CASSPWDTYGYTF. This chain joins TRBV9 and TRBJ1-2; weak D call: TRBD1 (6 bases). V lost 4 bases, J lost 4 bases, and 11 bases lay in between. The CDR3 contains 13 residues. Germline-derived CDR1 and CDR2 are SGDLS and YYNGEE.

J is TRBJ2-7 and V is TRBV2; D is unresolved. Germline CDR1 SNHLY, CDR2 FYNNEI. The CDR3 runs to 12 residues. The ends were cut back, 2 bases at V and 2 bases at J, with 4 bases in the middle. Here the CDR3 reads CASSEITYEQYF. The CDR3 bases are TGTGCCAGCAGTGAAATTACCTACGAGCAGTACTTC.

V gene TRBV9 combines with J gene TRBJ2-1; D is undetermined. The CDR3 sequence is 15 residues long. Trimming removed 0 bases from V and 0 bases from J, with 7 bases in between. The germline V gene encodes CDR1 SGDLS and CDR2 YYNGEE. CDR3 in amino acids: CASSVEGLSYNEQFF. The CDR3 coding sequence is TGTGCCAGCAGCGTAGAGGGCCTCTCCTACAATGAGCAGTTCTTC.

This sequence joins TRBV28 and TRBJ2-5, with TRBD1 matching over 9 bases. Germline CDR1 MDHEN, CDR2 SYDVKM. J lost 2 bases, V lost 5 bases, and 9 bases had no gene match. CDR3 length equals 16 residues. CDR3: CASSPRTGERQETQYF. CDR3 in DNA: TGTGCCAGCAGTCCGAGGACAGGGGAGAGGCAAGAGACCCAGTACTTC.

This clone appeared a few times. V usage is TRBV7-8 and J usage is TRBJ2-5; D may be TRBD1 (6 bases). CDR1 and CDR2 (germline): SGHVS, FQNEAQ. Deletions cut 2 bases from V and 0 bases from J, with 13 bases between. The CDR3 consists of 16 residues. CDR3 nucleotide sequence: TGTGCCAGCAGCTTAACGGCAGGGGCGTACCAAGAGACCCAGTACTTC. This sequence encodes CASSLTAGAYQETQYF.

The chain employs TRBV29-1 and TRBJ1-2; D is undetermined. Trimming took 0 bases from V and 3 from J, leaving 11 bases between them. Germline V gene data show CDR1 as SQVTM and CDR2 as ANQGSEA. This CDR3 region has 14 residues. The CDR3 loop reads CSVEDLTGYYGYTF. The CDR3 coding sequence is TGCAGCGTTGAAGATCTGACGGGATACTATGGCTACACCTTC. Complete variable domain (other parts from reference TRBV29-1 and TRBJ1-2): SAVISQKPSRDICQRGTSLTIQCQVDSQVTMMFWYRQQPGQSLTLIATANQGSEATYESGFVIDKFPISRPNLTFSTLTVSNMSPEDSSIYLCSVEDLTGYYGYTFGSGTRLTVV.

The genes are TRBV4-1 and TRBJ2-1; 8 bases line up with TRBD1. The V gene's germline CDR1 is MGHRA and CDR2 YSYEKL. V lost 3 bases, J lost 5 bases, and 3 bases stayed unmatched. This CDR3 has 14 residues. DNA of the CDR3: TGCGCCAGCAGCCATTGGACAGGGAACAATGAGCAGTTCTTC. Amino acids: CASSHWTGNNEQFF.

V gene TRBV10-3 combines with J gene TRBJ1-6, with TRBD1 matching 7 bases. Losses at the gene ends were 10 bases for V and 2 bases for J; bases not matched to a gene: 11. This CDR3 has 16 residues. Per germline, CDR1 ENHRY and CDR2 SYGVKD. The CDR3 protein is CATRTGIAPYNSPLHF. The CDR3 coding sequence is TGTGCCACCCGGACAGGAATTGCCCCCTATAATTCACCCCTCCACTTT.

V usage is TRBV30 and J usage is TRBJ1-2; 9 bases are shared with TRBD1. Germline CDR1 GTSNPN, CDR2 SVGIG (reference sequence). This CDR3 region has 12 residues. With V trimmed by 4 bases and J by 5 bases, 2 bases remained unmatched. CDR3 in DNA: TGTGCCTGGACCGGACAGGGGTATGGCTACACCTTC. It encodes CAWTGQGYGYTF.

This clone was seen a few times. The genes are TRBV29-1 and TRBJ2-1, with 7 bases aligning to TRBD2. CDR1 is SQVTM and CDR2 is ANQGSEA in the germline V gene. Trimming took 8 bases from V and 2 from J; bases not matched to a gene: 18. There are 17 residues in the CDR3. In DNA, the CDR3 is TGCAGCTTCACGCCGGGCCTCAGCGGGGTTACCTACAATGAGCAGTTCTTC. This codes for CSFTPGLSGVTYNEQFF.

The chain recombines TRBV27 with TRBJ1-2, with D possibly TRBD1 on 5 matching bases. Germline V lookup: CDR1 MNHEY, CDR2 SMNVEV (reference sequence). This CDR3 is built from 14 residues. V gave up 3 bases and J gave up 6 bases, with 14 bases separating them. CDR3 DNA sequence: TGTGCCAGCAGTTTCGGGACCCAGGTGGATGGCTACACCTTC. Protein sequence: CASSFGTQVDGYTF.

This clone is a singleton in its sample. The rearrangement links TRBV27 to TRBJ2-7; D might be TRBD1 or TRBD2, each matching 5 bases. Germline V gene lookup returns CDR1 MNHEY and CDR2 SMNVEV (reference sequence). The CDR3 spans 18 residues. The V gene lost 1 base and the J gene lost 6 bases, with 25 bases spanning the gap. The chain's CDR3 is CASSLLGGTAGRATEQYF. The CDR3 nucleotides read TGTGCCAGCAGTTTATTGGGTGGGACGGCCGGACGTGCTACCGAGCAGTACTTC.

The chain couples TRBV7-2 to TRBJ1-1; possible D gene TRBD1, 5 bases. This CDR3 is 12 amino acids long. Trimming pared 1 base from V and 6 bases from J, leaving 6 bases between. Germline V gene sequence: CDR1 SGHTA, CDR2 FQGNSA. CDR3 in amino acids: CASSLGGSEAFF. CDR3 DNA sequence: TGTGCCAGCAGCTTAGGGGGGTCTGAAGCTTTCTTT.

The chain combines TRBV4-3 with TRBJ1-5, with D unclear. The CDR3 is made up of 14 amino acids. Looked up from germline, CDR1 is LGHNA and CDR2 is YSLEER. V was pared by 0 bases and J by 6 bases, with 9 bases between. CDR3 nucleotide sequence: TGCGCCAGCAGCCAAGATTCAGCGGGTCAGCCCCAGCATTTT. This gives the protein CASSQDSAGQPQHF.

The V and J genes are TRBV28 and TRBJ2-7, with TRBD2 identical over 12 bases. The germline V gene encodes CDR1 MDHEN and CDR2 SYDVKM. The CDR3 is 16 amino acids. V gave up 5 bases and J gave up 3 bases; unmatched junction bases: 8. The CDR3 DNA sequence: TGTGCCAGCAGTCGCCCGATGACTAGCGGGAGCTACGAGCAGTACTTC. Protein: CASSRPMTSGSYEQYF. Using reference TRBV28 and TRBJ2-7 for the parts outside the CDR3, the full variable domain is DVKVTQSSRYLVKRTGEKVFLECVQDMDHENMFWYRQDPGLGLRLIYFSYDVKMKEKGDIPEGYSVSREKKERFSLILESASTNQTSMYLCASSRPMTSGSYEQYFGPGTRLTVT.

The genes are TRBV29-1 and TRBJ2-2; D remains ambiguous. The CDR3 is 12 residues long. Germline lookup yields CDR1 SQVTM and CDR2 ANQGSEA. Trimming took off 2 bases at V and 4 bases at J, with 5 bases between the two ends. The CDR3 spells CSVEKITGELFF. The CDR3 region has the DNA TGCAGCGTTGAAAAAATCACCGGGGAGCTGTTTTTT.

This clone was seen at least ten times. The rearrangement uses TRBV6-4 and TRBJ2-6; D may be TRBD1 (5 bases). Trimming took off 3 bases at V and 2 bases at J, with 5 bases between the two ends. CDR3 length equals 14 residues. Germline CDR1 MRHNA, CDR2 SNTAGT. This CDR3 reads CASSEGAGANVLTF. In DNA form, the CDR3 reads TGTGCCAGCAGTGAAGGGGCTGGGGCCAACGTCCTGACTTTC.

J is TRBJ2-7 and V is TRBV19, with no clear D. V was cut by 4 bases and J by 2 bases, with 6 bases left in between. This CDR3 has 12 residues. Per the germline V gene, CDR1 is LNHDA and CDR2 is SQIVND (reference sequence). The CDR3 DNA reads as TGTGCCAGTAGTACTCAGACCTACGAGCAGTACTTC. This encodes CASSTQTYEQYF.